The present entry profiles one T cell receptor (beta chain) with its context. Preparation of the TCRbeta library was carried out with unique molecular identifiers. TCRdb fed the PCR reads into MiXCR, producing one record per CDR3 protein. The profile covers about 210,000 distinct CDR3 sequences, with about a sixth appearing a single time and around two fifths taken by the ten largest. The sample belongs to a study of T-cell reconstitution after alpha-beta-depleted transplantation in children. Germline trimming cut 1 base from V and 3 bases from J; bases unmatched to any gene: 2. The CDR3 runs to 14 residues. CDR1 is LGHNA and CDR2 is YSLEER in the germline V gene.

The chain is built from TRBV4-3 and TRBJ2-5; TRBD1 aligns across 7 bases. The material sequenced was PBMCs, mostly from graft donor cells, taken 360 days after TCRalphabeta/CD19-depleted stem cell transplant. The TCR comes from a male patient between 2 and 15 years old who had a stem cell transplant for acute lymphoblastic leukemia, so the T cells may come from the graft donor. The CDR3 DNA follows: TGCGCCAGCAGCCAAGTACAGGGGAAAGAGACCCAGTACTTC. Amino acid sequence: CASSQVQGKETQYF.